Listed below are T cell receptor beta chains from one sample, sequenced in a study of metastatic and nonmetastatic thyroid tumors. TCRdb re-processed the PCR reads through MiXCR. The sample comprises approximately 12,000 clones, roughly 21% of which are singletons, and more than 13% rests with the top ten. The material sequenced was adjacent normal tissue. These receptors originate from a female donor with papillary thyroid cancer or a benign thyroid nodule (not recorded which). Some clones in this sample may be carry-over from other donors' samples. CDR3s include the opening cysteine and the closing phenylalanine or tryptophan. The D gene is left open where the match is weak. Clone size appears in some rows only: once, few, many, or a class for an expanded clone.

>TRBJ1-1|NA|NA|TRBV5-1
CASSLDFTPNTEAFF
TGCGCCAGCAGCTTGGACTTTACTCCGAACACTGAAGCTTTCTTT
>TRBJ2-7|NA|few|TRBV10-3
CAIRQNYEQYF
TGTGCCATCCGCCAGAACTACGAGCAGTACTTC
>TRBJ1-6|NA|few|TRBV5-1
CASSLAGGDASPLHF
TGCGCCAGCAGCTTGGCCGGAGGGGACGCTTCACCCCTCCACTTT
>TRBJ1-2|TRBD1|many|TRBV5-1
CASSLGTGDIYGYTF
TGCGCCAGCAGCTTGGGGACAGGGGACATCTATGGCTACACCTTC
>TRBJ2-7|NA|few|TRBV28
CASSYGLGEQYF
TGTGCCAGCAGTTACGGCCTTGGCGAGCAGTACTTC
>TRBJ2-1|NA|many|TRBV7-8
CASSPGAGALSNEQFF
TGTGCCAGCAGTCCCGGCGCAGGAGCCTTGAGCAATGAGCAGTTCTTC
>TRBJ1-1|NA|many|TRBV4-3
CASSLAEDTEAFF
TGCGCCAGCAGCCTTGCGGAGGACACTGAAGCTTTCTTT
>TRBJ1-4|NA|medium-sized|TRBV6-5
CASSYGGGGKLFF
TGTGCCAGCAGTTACGGAGGTGGGGGAAAACTGTTTTTT
>TRBJ1-1|NA|medium-sized|TRBV6-5
CASSYEGLMNTEAFF
TGTGCCAGCAGTTACGAAGGGCTCATGAACACTGAAGCTTTCTTT
>TRBJ2-7|TRBD1|many|TRBV29-1
CSVAPGQGTYEQYF
TGCAGCGTAGCACCGGGACAGGGTACCTACGAGCAGTACTTC
>TRBJ2-7|TRBD1|medium-sized|TRBV2
CASSEKGTVPEQYF
TGTGCCAGCAGTGAAAAGGGGACAGTTCCCGAGCAGTACTTC
>TRBJ2-3|TRBD2|NA|TRBV19
CASSPGTSSSDTQYF
TGTGCCAGTAGCCCCGGGACTAGCAGCTCAGATACGCAGTATTTT
>TRBJ2-5|NA|many|TRBV19
CASSIDRGTQYF
TGTGCCAGTAGTATAGACAGGGGTACCCAGTACTTC
>TRBJ1-2|TRBD1|NA|TRBV18
CASSPGFGEQGIYGYTF
TGTGCCAGCTCACCAGGGTTCGGGGAACAGGGGATCTATGGCTACACCTTC
>TRBJ2-1|TRBD2|NA|TRBV28
CASSLYSTSGRAREQLF
TGTGCCAGCAGTTTATACTCGACTAGCGGGAGGGCACGGGAGCAGTTGTTC
>TRBJ1-6|TRBD1|medium-sized|TRBV15
CATSREDRGLSPLHF
TGTGCCACCAGCAGAGAGGACAGGGGGCTTTCACCCCTCCACTTT
>TRBJ1-5|TRBD1|NA|TRBV6-5
CASSSGTGLYQPQHF
TGTGCCAGCAGTTCCGGGACAGGGCTTTATCAGCCCCAGCATTTT
>TRBJ1-1|NA|many|TRBV7-2
CASSFSGDTEAFF
TGTGCCAGCAGCTTTTCGGGGGACACTGAGGCTTTCTTT
>TRBJ2-1|TRBD2|many|TRBV20-1
CSARTRRRGGSYNEQFF
TGCAGTGCTAGAACTAGGAGGCGGGGGGGCTCCTACAATGAGCAGTTCTTC
>TRBJ1-2|NA|NA|TRBV5-6
CASSLGHSLNYGYTF
TGTGCCAGCAGCTTGGGGCACTCGCTTAACTATGGCTACACCTTC
>TRBJ2-3|TRBD1|many|TRBV15
CATSRRQGVTDTQYF
TGTGCCACCAGCAGACGACAGGGGGTCACAGATACGCAGTATTTT
>TRBJ2-1|NA|NA|TRBV20-1
CSARWGASYNRQFF
TGCAGTGCTAGATGGGGGGCGTCCTACAATCGGCAGTTCTTC
>TRBJ2-5|TRBD2|medium-sized|TRBV27
CASRPDGREIEETQYF
TGTGCCAGCAGACCCGACGGGCGGGAGATCGAAGAGACCCAGTACTTC
>TRBJ1-1|NA|NA|TRBV6-1
CASNGGTEAFF
TGTGCCAGCAACGGGGGCACTGAAGCTTTCTTT
>TRBJ1-1|NA|many|TRBV9
CASGDNTEAFF
TGTGCCAGCGGGGACAACACTGAAGCTTTCTTT
>TRBJ1-1|NA|NA|TRBV6-2/TRBV6-3
CASRGVGAEASF
TGTGCCAGCAGAGGGGTGGGCGCTGAAGCTTCCTTT
>TRBJ1-4|TRBD1|many|TRBV19
CASSLRQGAGKLFF
TGTGCCAGCAGCCTTCGACAGGGGGCGGGAAAACTGTTTTTT
>TRBJ1-1|NA|medium-sized|TRBV5-1
CASTRGRPNTEAFF
TGCGCCAGCACGAGGGGACGGCCGAACACTGAAGCTTTCTTT
>TRBJ2-7|NA|few|TRBV2
CASKYSGTTYEKYF
TGTGCCAGCAAGTACAGCGGAACTACATACGAGAAGTACTTC
>TRBJ1-2|NA|few|TRBV6-1
CASSRSPWTAGGYTF
TGTGCCAGCAGCCGATCCCCCTGGACAGCGGGTGGCTACACCTTC
>TRBJ2-7|NA|medium-sized|TRBV9
CASSVDNKQYF
TGTGCCAGCAGCGTAGATAACAAGCAGTACTTC
>TRBJ2-5|NA|many|TRBV2
CASWERWEQETQYF
TGTGCCAGCTGGGAGAGGTGGGAACAAGAGACCCAGTACTTC
>TRBJ1-2|TRBD1|medium-sized|TRBV27
CASGRGAGYTF
TGTGCCAGCGGCAGGGGGGCTGGCTACACCTTC
>TRBJ2-1|NA|medium-sized|TRBV5-4
CASSLDLAGINEQFF
TGTGCCAGCAGCTTGGATTTGGCAGGCATCAATGAGCAGTTCTTC
>TRBJ2-1|TRBD2|many|TRBV2
CASSGTSGGAYNEQFF
TGTGCCAGCTCCGGGACTAGCGGGGGGGCCTACAATGAGCAGTTCTTC
>TRBJ1-6|NA|few|TRBV27
CASSFQVQGGVSPLHF
TGTGCCAGCAGTTTCCAAGTTCAGGGAGGAGTTTCACCCCTCCACTTT
>TRBJ1-6|TRBD1|many|TRBV13
CASSQDRGNSPLHF
TGTGCCAGCAGCCAAGACAGGGGTAATTCACCCCTCCACTTT
>TRBJ2-4|NA|many|TRBV13
CASSRGAAKNIQYF
TGTGCCAGCAGTCGAGGTGCCGCCAAAAACATTCAGTACTTC
>TRBJ2-1|TRBD2|NA|TRBV20-1
CSAGPGTSGGNEQFF
TGCAGTGCTGGCCCCGGGACTAGCGGGGGGAATGAGCAGTTCTTC
>TRBJ2-3|NA|many|TRBV24-1
CATSVSDTQYF
TGTGCCACCAGTGTATCCGATACGCAGTATTTT
>TRBJ1-2|NA|NA|TRBV7-6
CANSLDPGNYGYTF
TGTGCCAACAGCTTAGATCCTGGTAACTATGGCTACACCTTC
>TRBJ2-7|TRBD1|NA|TRBV12-3/TRBV12-4
CASSLGSTGAGDEQYF
TGTGCCAGCAGTTTGGGTTCGACAGGGGCTGGGGACGAGCAGTACTTC
>TRBJ2-1|NA|many|TRBV3-1
CASSPDSWFNEQFF
TGTGCCAGCAGCCCGGACAGTTGGTTCAATGAGCAGTTCTTC
>TRBJ1-1|TRBD1|once|TRBV20-1
CSARTGRMNTEAFF
TGCAGTGCGCGGACAGGCCGTATGAACACTGAAGCTTTCTTT
>TRBJ2-7|TRBD1|many|TRBV5-8
CASSSTGQGRREQYF
TGTGCCAGCAGCTCTACCGGACAGGGTCGGCGAGAGCAGTACTTC
>TRBJ1-1|NA|medium-sized|TRBV19
CASRPTRTENTEAFF
TGTGCCAGTAGGCCTACGAGGACAGAGAACACTGAAGCTTTCTTT
>TRBJ2-7|TRBD2|NA|TRBV19
CASSTIAGGPYEQYF
TGTGCCAGTAGTACTATAGCGGGGGGGCCGTACGAGCAGTACTTC
>TRBJ2-5|TRBD1|medium-sized|TRBV6-2/TRBV6-3
CASSNGTGAGTQYF
TGTGCCAGCAGCAACGGGACAGGGGCAGGGACCCAGTACTTC
>TRBJ2-4|NA|many|TRBV11-1
CASSPTVMAKNIQYF
TGTGCCAGCAGCCCGACCGTGATGGCCAAAAACATTCAGTACTTC
>TRBJ2-1|NA|many|TRBV5-4
CASSLYWTKGEQFF
TGTGCCAGCAGCTTGTATTGGACTAAGGGTGAGCAGTTCTTC
>TRBJ2-2|NA|NA|TRBV10-1
CASSESLGVANTGELFF
TGCGCTAGCAGTGAGAGTCTGGGGGTAGCTAACACCGGGGAGTTGTTTTTT
>TRBJ2-3|NA|NA|TRBV6-4
CASSESVRSTDTQYF
TGTGCCAGCAGTGAAAGTGTTCGTAGCACAGATACGCAGTATTTT
>TRBJ2-2|NA|medium-sized|TRBV12-3/TRBV12-4
CASTYTGELFF
TGTGCCAGCACCTACACCGGGGAGCTGTTTTTT
>TRBJ1-2|TRBD1|few|TRBV12-3/TRBV12-4
CASSQGQGGIYGYTF
TGTGCCAGCAGTCAGGGACAGGGCGGCATCTATGGCTACACCTTC
>TRBJ2-1|NA|once|TRBV18
CASSPGSGDSYNEQFF
TGTGCCAGCTCACCAGGGTCAGGGGATTCCTACAATGAGCAGTTCTTC
>TRBJ2-7|TRBD1|NA|TRBV6-4
CASSLAAKDRGRIEQYF
TGTGCCAGCAGTCTAGCCGCGAAGGACAGGGGGCGGATCGAGCAGTACTTC
>TRBJ2-3|NA|NA|TRBV6-1
CASTSTGDTDTQYF
TGTGCCAGCACCTCTACAGGAGACACAGATACGCAGTATTTT
>TRBJ1-3|NA|NA|TRBV20-1
CSASRGYGNTIYF
TGCAGTGCCAGCAGGGGCTATGGAAACACCATATATTTT
>TRBJ2-7|TRBD1|NA|TRBV6-2/TRBV6-3
CASSPRLKKGSRTGAYKQYF
TGTGCCAGCAGTCCCCGATTGAAGAAAGGATCGAGGACAGGGGCCTACAAGCAGTACTTC
>TRBJ2-2|TRBD2|medium-sized|TRBV24-1
CATSADLAGATGELFF
TGTGCCACCAGTGCCGACCTAGCGGGAGCTACCGGGGAGCTGTTTTTT